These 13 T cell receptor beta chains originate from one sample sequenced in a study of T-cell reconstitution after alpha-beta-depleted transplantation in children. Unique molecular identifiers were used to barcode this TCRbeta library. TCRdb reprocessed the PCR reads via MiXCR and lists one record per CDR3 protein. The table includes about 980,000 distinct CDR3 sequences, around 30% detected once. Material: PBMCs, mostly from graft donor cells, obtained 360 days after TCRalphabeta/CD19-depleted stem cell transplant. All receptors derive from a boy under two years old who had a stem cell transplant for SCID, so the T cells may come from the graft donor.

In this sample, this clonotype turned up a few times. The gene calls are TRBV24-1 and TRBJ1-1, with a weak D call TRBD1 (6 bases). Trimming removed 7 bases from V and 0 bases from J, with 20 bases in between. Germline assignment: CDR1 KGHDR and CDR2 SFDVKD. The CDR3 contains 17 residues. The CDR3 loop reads CATSQVKRGGMNTEAFF. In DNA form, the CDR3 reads TGTGCCACCAGCCAAGTAAAAAGGGGGGGCATGAACACTGAAGCTTTCTTT.

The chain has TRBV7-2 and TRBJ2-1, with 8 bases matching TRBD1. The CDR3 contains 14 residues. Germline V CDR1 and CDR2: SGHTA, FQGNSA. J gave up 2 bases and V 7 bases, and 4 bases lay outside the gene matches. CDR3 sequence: CASIKDRAYNEQFF. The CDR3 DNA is TGTGCCAGCATTAAGGACAGGGCCTACAATGAGCAGTTCTTC.

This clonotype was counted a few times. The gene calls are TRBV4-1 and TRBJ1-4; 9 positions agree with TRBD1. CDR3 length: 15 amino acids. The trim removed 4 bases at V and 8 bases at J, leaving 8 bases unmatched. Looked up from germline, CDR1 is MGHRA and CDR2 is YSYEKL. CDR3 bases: TGCGCCAGCAGCCCGGGACAGGGATGGGACGAAAAACTGTTTTTT. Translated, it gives CASSPGQGWDEKLFF.

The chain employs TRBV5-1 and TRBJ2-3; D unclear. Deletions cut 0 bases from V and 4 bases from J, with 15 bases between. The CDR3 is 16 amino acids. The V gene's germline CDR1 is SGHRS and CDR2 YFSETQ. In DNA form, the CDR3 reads TGCGCCAGCAGCTTGGGGGTCCTACCTGCAGCAGATACGCAGTATTTT. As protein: CASSLGVLPAADTQYF.

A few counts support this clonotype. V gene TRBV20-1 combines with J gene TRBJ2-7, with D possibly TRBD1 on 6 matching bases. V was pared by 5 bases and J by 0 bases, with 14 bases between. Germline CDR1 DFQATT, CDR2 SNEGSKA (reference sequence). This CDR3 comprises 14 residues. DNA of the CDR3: TGCAGTGCTTCGACCGGACAGCACTCCTACGAGCAGTACTTC. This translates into CSASTGQHSYEQYF.

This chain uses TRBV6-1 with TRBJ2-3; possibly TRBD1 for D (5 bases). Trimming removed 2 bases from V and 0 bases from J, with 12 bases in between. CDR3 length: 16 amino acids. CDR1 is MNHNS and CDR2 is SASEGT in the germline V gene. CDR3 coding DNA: TGTGCCAGCAGTGAATCGACAGCCCTTAGCACAGATACGCAGTATTTT. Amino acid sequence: CASSESTALSTDTQYF.

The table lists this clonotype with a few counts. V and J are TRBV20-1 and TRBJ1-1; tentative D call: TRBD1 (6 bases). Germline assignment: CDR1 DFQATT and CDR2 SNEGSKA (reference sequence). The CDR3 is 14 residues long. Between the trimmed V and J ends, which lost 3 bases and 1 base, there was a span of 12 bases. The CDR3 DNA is TGCAGTGCTAGCAGGGGTCGAGCGAACACTGAAGCTTTCTTT. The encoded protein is CSASRGRANTEAFF.

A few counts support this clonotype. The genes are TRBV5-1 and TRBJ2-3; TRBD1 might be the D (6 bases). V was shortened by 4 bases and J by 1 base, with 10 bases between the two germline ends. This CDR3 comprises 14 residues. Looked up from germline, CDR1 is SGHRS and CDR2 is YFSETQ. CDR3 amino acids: CASSPWTGTDTQYF. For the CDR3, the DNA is TGCGCCAGCAGCCCGTGGACAGGCACAGATACGCAGTATTTT.

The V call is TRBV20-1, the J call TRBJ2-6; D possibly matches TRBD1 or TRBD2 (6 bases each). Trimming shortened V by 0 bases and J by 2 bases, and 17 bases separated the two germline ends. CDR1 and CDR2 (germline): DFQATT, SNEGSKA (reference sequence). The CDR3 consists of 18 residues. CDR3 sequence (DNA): TGCAGTGCTAGAGATCCGGGGGCAGGGGAGGCTGGGGCCAACGTCCTGACTTTC. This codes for CSARDPGAGEAGANVLTF.

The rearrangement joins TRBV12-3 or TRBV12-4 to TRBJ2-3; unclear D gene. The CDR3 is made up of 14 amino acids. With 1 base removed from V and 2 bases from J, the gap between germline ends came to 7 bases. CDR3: CASSLERNTDTQYF. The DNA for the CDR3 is TGTGCCAGCAGTTTAGAACGGAACACAGATACGCAGTATTTT.

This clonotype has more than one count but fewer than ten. CDR3 coding DNA: TGTGCCAGCAGCGTGACTAGCGGGAGCACAGATACGCAGTATTTT. Protein product: CASSVTSGSTDTQYF. The chain has TRBV9 and TRBJ2-3, with 10 bases that match TRBD2. From germline, CDR1 is SGDLS and CDR2 YYNGEE. CDR3 length: 15 residues. V was clipped by 2 bases and J by 0 bases; unmatched bases: 0.

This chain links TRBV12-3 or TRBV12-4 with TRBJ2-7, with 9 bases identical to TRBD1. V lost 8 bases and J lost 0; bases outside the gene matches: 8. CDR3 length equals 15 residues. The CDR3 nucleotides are TGTGCCAGCGGGCCTACAGGGGGCGGCTCCTACGAGCAGTACTTC. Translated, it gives CASGPTGGGSYEQYF.

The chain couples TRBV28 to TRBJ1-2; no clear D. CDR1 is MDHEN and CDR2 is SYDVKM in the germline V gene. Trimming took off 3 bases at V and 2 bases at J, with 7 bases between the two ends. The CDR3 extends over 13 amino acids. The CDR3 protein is CASSFRKNYGYTF. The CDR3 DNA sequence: TGTGCCAGCAGTTTCAGAAAGAACTATGGCTACACCTTC.